This T cell receptor beta chain was identified during a study of T cells in Graves' hyperthyroidism and ophthalmopathy. RNA transcripts gave rise to amplified TCR beta CDR3 regions. Using the HTBI primer set, a first-round RT-PCR was run on the TCR CDR3. A single record per CDR3 protein comes from TCRdb applying MiXCR to the multiplex PCR reads. The profile shows roughly 300,000 distinct CDR3 sequences, 21% of them singletons. Trimming shortened V by 3 bases and J by 3 bases, and 8 bases separated the two germline ends. Germline V CDR1 and CDR2: MGHDK, SYGVNS. This CDR3 has 13 residues. This clonotype has a handful of counts.

The source material was blood. The origin of this receptor is a woman in her forties or fifties with Graves' hyperthyroidism. The J gene is TRBJ1-1, the V gene TRBV25-1; D not resolved. CDR3: CASSEYGYTEAFF. CDR3 sequence (DNA): TGTGCCAGCAGTGAGTACGGGTACACTGAAGCTTTCTTT.